This T cell receptor beta chain was observed in a study of control samples from healthy donors and cancer patients. The V gene lost 5 bases and the J gene lost 5 bases, with 8 bases spanning the gap. The CDR3 runs 12 residues. Germline V gene lookup returns CDR1 SGHNT and CDR2 YYREEE (reference sequence). Repertoires were generated with immunoSEQ multiplex PCR, while TCRdb's copy carries only in-frame clones and drops some. The data hold tens of thousands of clones, with roughly 84% observed a single time. The sequenced sample was PBMCs. The sequence came from a man in his 70s with lung cancer. The chain employs TRBV5-4 and TRBJ2-1, with unresolved D. The CDR3 nucleotides are TGTGCCAGCAGGGCCCCAAACAATGAGCAGTTCTTC. This sequence encodes CASRAPNNEQFF.